This TCR beta chain was sequenced during a study of T cells in Graves' hyperthyroidism and ophthalmopathy. Study-level findings and limits: Ophthalmopathy got predicted by the model a median about 6.7 months before its onset.

Criteria for exclusion of patients were uncontrolled infection, other autoimmune disease, pregnancy or lactation. Fresh peripheral blood, around 11 ml of it, supplied the PBMCs. A word on this clonotype: Its antigen remains unknown.

TCR beta CDR3 sequences were amplified from RNA transcripts. HTBI primers were used for first-round RT-PCR of the TCR CDR3. TCRdb re-derived calls from the multiplex PCR reads in MiXCR, one entry per CDR3 protein. The repertoire holds 400,000 to 600,000 distinct CDR3 sequences, around 15% seen once, with around 32% in the top ten. The CDR3 covers 15 residues. Looked up from germline, CDR1 is MNHNS and CDR2 is SASEGT. After removal of 6 bases from V and 7 bases from J, the junction contained 12 bases not matched to a gene. The receptor's source is a woman aged 25 to 39 with Graves' ophthalmopathy. The sample consisted of blood. J is TRBJ2-7 and V is TRBV6-1; 10 bases fit TRBD2. The CDR3 protein is CASRPEREGRWEQYF. The CDR3 DNA reads as TGTGCCAGCAGGCCCGAGCGGGAGGGCCGGTGGGAGCAGTACTTC.